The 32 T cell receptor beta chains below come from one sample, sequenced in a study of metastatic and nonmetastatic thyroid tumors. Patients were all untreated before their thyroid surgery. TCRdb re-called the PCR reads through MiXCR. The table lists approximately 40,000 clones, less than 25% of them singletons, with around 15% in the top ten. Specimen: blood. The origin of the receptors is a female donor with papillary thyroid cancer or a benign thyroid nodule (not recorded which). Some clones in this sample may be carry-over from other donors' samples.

The CDR3 is CASSSRDSPNEQFF. For the CDR3, the DNA is TGTGCCAGCAGCTCTCGGGACAGTCCCAATGAGCAGTTCTTC. The rearrangement uses TRBV11-2 and TRBJ2-1; TRBD1 aligns across 7 bases. The CDR3 consists of 14 residues. The germline V gene encodes CDR1 SGHAT and CDR2 FQNNGV. Trimming removed 4 bases from V and 6 bases from J; junction bases left unmatched: 6.

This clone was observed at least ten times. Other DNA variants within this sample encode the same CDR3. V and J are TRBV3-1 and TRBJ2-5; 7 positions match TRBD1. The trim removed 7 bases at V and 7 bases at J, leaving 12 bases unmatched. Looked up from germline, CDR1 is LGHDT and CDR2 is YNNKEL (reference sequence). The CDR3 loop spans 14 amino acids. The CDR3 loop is CASTTGTAKGTQYF. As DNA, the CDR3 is TGTGCCAGCACCACAGGGACAGCGAAGGGGACCCAGTACTTC.

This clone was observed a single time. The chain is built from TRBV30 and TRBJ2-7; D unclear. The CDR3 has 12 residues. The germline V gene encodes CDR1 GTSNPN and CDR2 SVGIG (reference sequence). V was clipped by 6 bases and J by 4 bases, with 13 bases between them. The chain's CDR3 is CACSRSRYEQYF. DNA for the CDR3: TGTGCCTGTAGTCGTAGTCGGTACGAGCAGTACTTC.

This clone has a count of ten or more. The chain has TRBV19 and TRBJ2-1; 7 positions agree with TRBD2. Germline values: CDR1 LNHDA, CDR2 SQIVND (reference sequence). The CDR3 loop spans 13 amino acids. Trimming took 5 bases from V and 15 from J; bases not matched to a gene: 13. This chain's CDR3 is CASSGAGVSSPFF. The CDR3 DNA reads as TGTGCCAGTAGTGGGGCGGGAGTAAGTTCGCCGTTCTTC. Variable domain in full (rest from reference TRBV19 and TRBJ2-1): DGGITQSPKYLFRKEGQNVTLSCEQNLNHDAMYWYRQDPGQGLRLIYYSQIVNDFQKGDIAEGYSVSREKKESFPLTVTSAQKNPTAFYLCASSGAGVSSPFFGPGTRLTVL.

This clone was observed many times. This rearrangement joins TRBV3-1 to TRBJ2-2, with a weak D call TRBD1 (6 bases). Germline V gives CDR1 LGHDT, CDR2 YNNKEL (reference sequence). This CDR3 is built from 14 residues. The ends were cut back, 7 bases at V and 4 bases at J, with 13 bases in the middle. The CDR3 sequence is CASTADSLTGELFF. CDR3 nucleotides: TGTGCCAGCACCGCGGACAGCCTCACCGGGGAGCTGTTTTTT.

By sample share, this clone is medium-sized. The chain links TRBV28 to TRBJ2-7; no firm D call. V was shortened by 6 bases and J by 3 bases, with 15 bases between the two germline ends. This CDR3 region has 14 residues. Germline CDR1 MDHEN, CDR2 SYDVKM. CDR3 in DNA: TGTGCCAGCAGACTGGACCCGAGCATCTACGAGCAGTACTTC. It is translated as CASRLDPSIYEQYF.

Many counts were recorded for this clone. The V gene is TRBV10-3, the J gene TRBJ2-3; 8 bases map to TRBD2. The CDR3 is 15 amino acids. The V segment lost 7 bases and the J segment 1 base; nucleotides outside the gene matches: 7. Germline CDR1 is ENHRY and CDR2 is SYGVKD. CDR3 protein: CAIKEGSGGTDTQYF. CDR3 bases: TGTGCCATCAAGGAGGGTAGCGGGGGCACAGATACGCAGTATTTT.

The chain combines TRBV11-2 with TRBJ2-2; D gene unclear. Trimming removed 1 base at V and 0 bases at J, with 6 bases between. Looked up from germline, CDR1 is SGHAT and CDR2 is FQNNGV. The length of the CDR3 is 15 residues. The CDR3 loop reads CASSLGQPNTGELFF. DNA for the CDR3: TGTGCCAGCAGCTTAGGCCAGCCGAACACCGGGGAGCTGTTTTTT.

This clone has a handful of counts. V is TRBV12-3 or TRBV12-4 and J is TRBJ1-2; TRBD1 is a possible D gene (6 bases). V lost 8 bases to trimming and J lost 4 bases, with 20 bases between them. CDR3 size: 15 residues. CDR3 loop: CASSSLDRFVYGYTF. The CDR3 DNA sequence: TGTGCCAGCTCCAGTTTGGACAGATTTGTCTATGGCTACACCTTC.

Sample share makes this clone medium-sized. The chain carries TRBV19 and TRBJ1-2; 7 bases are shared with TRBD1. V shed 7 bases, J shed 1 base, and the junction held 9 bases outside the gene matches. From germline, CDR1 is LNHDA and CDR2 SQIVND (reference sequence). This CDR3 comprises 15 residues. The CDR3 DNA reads TGTGCCAGTACTCCGTCGGGACAGCTTAACTATGGCTACACCTTC. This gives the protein CASTPSGQLNYGYTF.

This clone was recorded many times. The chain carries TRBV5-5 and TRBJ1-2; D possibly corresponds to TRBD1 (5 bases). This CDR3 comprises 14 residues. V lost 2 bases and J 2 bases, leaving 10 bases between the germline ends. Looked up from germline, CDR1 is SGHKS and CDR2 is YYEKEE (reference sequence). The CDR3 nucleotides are TGTGCCAGCAGCTTATCCGACAGAAACTATGGCTACACCTTC. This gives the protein CASSLSDRNYGYTF.

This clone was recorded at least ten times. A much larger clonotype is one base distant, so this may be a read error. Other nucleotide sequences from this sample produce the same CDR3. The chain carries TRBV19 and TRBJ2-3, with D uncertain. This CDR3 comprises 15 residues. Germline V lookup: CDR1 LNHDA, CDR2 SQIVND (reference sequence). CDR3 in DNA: TGTGCCAGCAGTATAGCCGGACCAAGCACAGATACGCAGTATTTT. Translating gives CASSIAGPSTDTQYF. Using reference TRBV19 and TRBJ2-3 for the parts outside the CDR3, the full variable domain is DGGITQSPKYLFRKEGQNVTLSCEQNLNHDAMYWYRQDPGQGLRLIYYSQIVNDFQKGDIAEGYSVSREKKESFPLTVTSAQKNPTAFYLCASSIAGPSTDTQYFGPGTRLTVL.

CDR3 coding DNA: TGTGCCAGCAGTTACCGATCCCCAAACACAGGTTCTAATTCACCCCTCCACTTT. This encodes CASSYRSPNTGSNSPLHF. The rearrangement links TRBV6-5 to TRBJ1-6, with D tentatively TRBD1 (5 bases). Per the germline V gene, CDR1 is MNHEY and CDR2 is SVGAGI. The CDR3 consists of 18 residues. Trimming took 2 bases from V and 6 from J, leaving 20 bases between them.

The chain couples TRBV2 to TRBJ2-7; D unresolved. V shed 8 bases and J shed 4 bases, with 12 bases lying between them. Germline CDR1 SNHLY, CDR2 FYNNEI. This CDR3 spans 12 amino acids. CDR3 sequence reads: CASVSIGYEQYF. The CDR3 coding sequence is TGTGCCAGCGTGTCTATCGGTTACGAGCAGTACTTC.

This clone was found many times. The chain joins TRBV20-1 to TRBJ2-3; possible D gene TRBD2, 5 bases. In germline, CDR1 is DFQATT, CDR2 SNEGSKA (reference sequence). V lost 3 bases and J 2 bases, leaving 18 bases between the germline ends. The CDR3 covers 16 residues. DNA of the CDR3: TGCAGTGCTAGGGACCTTCGGGGTGGGGACACAGATACGCAGTATTTT. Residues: CSARDLRGGDTDTQYF.

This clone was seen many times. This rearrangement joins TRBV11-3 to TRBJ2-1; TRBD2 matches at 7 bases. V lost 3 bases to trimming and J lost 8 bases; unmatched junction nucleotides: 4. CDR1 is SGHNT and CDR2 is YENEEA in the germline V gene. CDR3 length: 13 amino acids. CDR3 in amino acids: CASSFGGSYEQFF. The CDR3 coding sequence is TGTGCCAGCAGCTTTGGCGGGAGCTATGAGCAGTTCTTC.

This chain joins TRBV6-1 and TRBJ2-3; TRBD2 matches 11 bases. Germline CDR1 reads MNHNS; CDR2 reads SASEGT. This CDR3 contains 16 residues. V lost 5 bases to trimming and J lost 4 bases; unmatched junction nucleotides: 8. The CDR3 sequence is CASSPRLAGRADTQYF. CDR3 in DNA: TGTGCCAGCAGTCCCCGACTAGCGGGACGGGCAGATACGCAGTATTTT.

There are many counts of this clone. CDR3 region: CACSGRPYNEQFF. The CDR3 region has the DNA TGTGCCTGTTCGGGACGGCCTTACAATGAGCAGTTCTTC. The genes are TRBV30 and TRBJ2-1; D possibly uses TRBD1 or TRBD2 (5 bases each). Per the germline V gene, CDR1 is GTSNPN and CDR2 is SVGIG (reference sequence). Trimming pared 6 bases from V and 4 bases from J, leaving 13 bases between. The CDR3 extends over 13 amino acids.

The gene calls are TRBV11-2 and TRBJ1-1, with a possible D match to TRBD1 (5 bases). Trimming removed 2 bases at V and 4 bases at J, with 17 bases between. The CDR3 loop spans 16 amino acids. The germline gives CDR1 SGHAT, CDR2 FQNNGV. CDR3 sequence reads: CASSLWGTTGFTEAFF. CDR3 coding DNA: TGTGCCAGCAGCTTATGGGGCACAACAGGATTCACTGAAGCTTTCTTT.

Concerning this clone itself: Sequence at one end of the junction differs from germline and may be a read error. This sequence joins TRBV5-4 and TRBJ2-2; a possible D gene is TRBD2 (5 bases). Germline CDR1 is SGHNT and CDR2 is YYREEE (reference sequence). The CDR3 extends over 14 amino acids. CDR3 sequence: CASSLGLNTGELFF. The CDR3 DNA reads TGTGCCAGCAGCTTGGGGCTGAACACCGGGGAACTGTTTTTT.

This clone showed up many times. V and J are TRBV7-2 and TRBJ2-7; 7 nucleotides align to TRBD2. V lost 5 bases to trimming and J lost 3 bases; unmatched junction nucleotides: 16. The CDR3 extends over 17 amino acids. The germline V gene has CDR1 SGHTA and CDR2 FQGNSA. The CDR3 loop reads CASSLGLGGGVLYEQYF. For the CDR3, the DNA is TGTGCCAGCAGCCTAGGCTTGGGGGGGGGTGTTCTCTACGAGCAGTACTTC. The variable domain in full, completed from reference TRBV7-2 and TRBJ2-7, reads GAGVSQSPSNKVTEKGKDVELRCDPISGHTALYWYRQSLGQGLEFLIYFQGNSAPDKSGLPSDRFSAERTGGSVSTLTIQRTQQEDSAVYLCASSLGLGGGVLYEQYFGPGTRLTVT.

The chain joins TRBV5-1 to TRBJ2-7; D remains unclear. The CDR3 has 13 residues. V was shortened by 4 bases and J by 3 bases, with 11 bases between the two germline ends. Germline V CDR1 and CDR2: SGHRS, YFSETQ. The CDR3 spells CASSTEGYYEQYF. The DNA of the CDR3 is TGCGCCAGCAGCACGGAAGGTTACTACGAGCAGTACTTC.

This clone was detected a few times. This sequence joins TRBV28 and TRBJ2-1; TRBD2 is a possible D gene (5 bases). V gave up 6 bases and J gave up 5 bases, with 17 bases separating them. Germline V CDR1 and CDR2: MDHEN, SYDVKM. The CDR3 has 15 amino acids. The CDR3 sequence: CASSPRPSQNNEQFF. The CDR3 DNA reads TGTGCCAGCAGCCCCCGTCCTAGCCAGAACAATGAGCAGTTCTTC.

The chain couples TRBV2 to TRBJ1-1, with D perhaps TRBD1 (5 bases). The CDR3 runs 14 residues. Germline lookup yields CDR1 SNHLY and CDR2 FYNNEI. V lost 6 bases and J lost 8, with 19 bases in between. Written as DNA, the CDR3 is TGTGCCAGCAGCGCTCAGCGGATGGGACTAGAAGCTTTCTTT. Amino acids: CASSAQRMGLEAFF.

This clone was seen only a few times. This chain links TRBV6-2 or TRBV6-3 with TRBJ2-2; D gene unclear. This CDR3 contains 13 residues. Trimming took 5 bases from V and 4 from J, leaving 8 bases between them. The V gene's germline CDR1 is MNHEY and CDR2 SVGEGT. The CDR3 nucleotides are TGTGCCAGCAGTCACGACGCCACCGGGGAGCTGTTTTTT. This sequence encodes CASSHDATGELFF.

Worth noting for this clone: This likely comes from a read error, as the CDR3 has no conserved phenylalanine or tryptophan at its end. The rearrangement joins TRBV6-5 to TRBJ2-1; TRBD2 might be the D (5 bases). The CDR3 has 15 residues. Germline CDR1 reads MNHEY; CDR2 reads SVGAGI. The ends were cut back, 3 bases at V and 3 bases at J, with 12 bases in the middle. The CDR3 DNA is TGTGCCAGCAGTTATAACGGGGTTGACTACAATGAGCAGTTCTCC. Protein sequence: CASSYNGVDYNEQFS.

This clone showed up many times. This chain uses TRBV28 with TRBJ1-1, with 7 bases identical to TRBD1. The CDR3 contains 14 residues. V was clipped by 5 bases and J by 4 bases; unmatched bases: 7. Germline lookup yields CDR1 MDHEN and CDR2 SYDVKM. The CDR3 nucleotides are TGTGCCAGCAGTCAAAACAGGGGATCCACTGAAGCTTTCTTT. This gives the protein CASSQNRGSTEAFF.

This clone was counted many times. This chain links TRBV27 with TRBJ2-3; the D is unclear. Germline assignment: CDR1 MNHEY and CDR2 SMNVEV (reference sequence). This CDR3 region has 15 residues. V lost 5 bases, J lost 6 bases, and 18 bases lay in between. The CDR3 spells CASSTGPFLGDTQYF. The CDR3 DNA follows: TGTGCCAGCAGTACCGGGCCATTCCTTGGGGATACGCAGTATTTT.

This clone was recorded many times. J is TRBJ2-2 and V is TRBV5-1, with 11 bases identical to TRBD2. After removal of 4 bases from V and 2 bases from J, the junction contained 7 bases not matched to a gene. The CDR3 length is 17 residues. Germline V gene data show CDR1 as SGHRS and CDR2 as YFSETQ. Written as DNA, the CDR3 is TGCGCCAGCAGCCAGGAACTAGCGGGAGCTAACACCGGGGAGCTGTTTTTT. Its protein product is CASSQELAGANTGELFF.

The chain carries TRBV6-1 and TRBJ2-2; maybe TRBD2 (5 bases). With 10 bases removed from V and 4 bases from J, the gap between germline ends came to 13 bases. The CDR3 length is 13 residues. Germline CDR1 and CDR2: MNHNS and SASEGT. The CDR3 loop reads CAIRTPSTGELFF. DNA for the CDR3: TGTGCCATTAGGACTCCGAGCACCGGGGAGCTGTTTTTT.

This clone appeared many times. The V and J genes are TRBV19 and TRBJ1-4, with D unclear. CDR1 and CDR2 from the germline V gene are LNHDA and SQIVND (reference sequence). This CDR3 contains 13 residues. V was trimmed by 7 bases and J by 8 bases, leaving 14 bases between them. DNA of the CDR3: TGTGCCAGTATCCCCCCGGAAGGGGAAAAACTGTTTTTT. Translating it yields CASIPPEGEKLFF.

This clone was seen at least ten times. The CDR3 bases are TGTGCCACCGGGGACAAGGAAATCCCCTATGGCTACACCTTC. Translated: CATGDKEIPYGYTF. This rearrangement joins TRBV24-1 to TRBJ1-2; D is possibly TRBD1 (6 bases). CDR1 and CDR2 (germline): KGHDR, SFDVKD. This CDR3 is 14 amino acids long. Deletions cut 9 bases from V and 4 bases from J, with 17 bases between.